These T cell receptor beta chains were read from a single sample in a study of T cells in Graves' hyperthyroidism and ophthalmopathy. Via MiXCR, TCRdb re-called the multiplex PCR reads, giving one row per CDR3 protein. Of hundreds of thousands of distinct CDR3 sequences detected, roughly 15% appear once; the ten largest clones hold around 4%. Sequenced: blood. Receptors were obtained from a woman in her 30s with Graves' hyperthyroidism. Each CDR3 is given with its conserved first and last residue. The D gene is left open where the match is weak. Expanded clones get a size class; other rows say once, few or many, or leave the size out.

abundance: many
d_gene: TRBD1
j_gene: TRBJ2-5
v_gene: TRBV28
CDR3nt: TGTGCCAGCAGCCGCCCGCTTTTAGGGCAGGGGGTGCTCCAAGAGACCCAGTACTTC
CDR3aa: CASSRPLLGQGVLQETQYF

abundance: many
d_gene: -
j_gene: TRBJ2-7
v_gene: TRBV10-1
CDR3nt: TGCGCCAGCAGTGACACAGCCTCAGGCAAGCAGTACTTC
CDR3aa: CASSDTASGKQYF

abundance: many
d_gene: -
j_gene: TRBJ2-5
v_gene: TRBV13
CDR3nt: TGTGCCAGCAGCTGGAGGAGTCGGGAGATTGACTTC
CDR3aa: CASSWRSREIDF

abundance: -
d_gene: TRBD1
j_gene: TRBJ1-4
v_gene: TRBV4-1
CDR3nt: TGCGCCAGCAGCCAAGAGACAGGGGGCAAGACTAATGAAAAACTGTTTTTT
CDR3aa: CASSQETGGKTNEKLFF

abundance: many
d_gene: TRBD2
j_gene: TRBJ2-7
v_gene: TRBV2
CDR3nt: TGTGCCAGCAGGGTAGGGAGCGGGAGGGCCTACGAGCAGTACTTC
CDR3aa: CASRVGSGRAYEQYF

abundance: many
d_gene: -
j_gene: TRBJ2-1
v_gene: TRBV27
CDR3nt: TGTGCCAGCAGCCCTCCGGACTTCGCCTACAATGAGCAGTTCTTC
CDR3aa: CASSPPDFAYNEQFF

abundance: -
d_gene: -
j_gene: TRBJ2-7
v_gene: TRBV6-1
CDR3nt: TGTGCCAGCAGTCCGAGGACAGAACTTTACGAGCAGTACTTC
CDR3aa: CASSPRTELYEQYF

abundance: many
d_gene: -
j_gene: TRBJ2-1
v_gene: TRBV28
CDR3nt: TGTGCCAGCAGTTTAATCGACGGGAACAATGAGCAGTTCTTC
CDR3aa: CASSLIDGNNEQFF

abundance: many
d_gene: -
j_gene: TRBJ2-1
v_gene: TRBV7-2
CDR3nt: TGTGCCAGCAGCTATACTAGGGACAATGAGCAGTTCTTC
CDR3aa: CASSYTRDNEQFF

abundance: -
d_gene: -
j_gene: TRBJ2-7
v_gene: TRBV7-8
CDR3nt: TGTGCCAGCAGCTGGTTCCCCTACGAGCAGTACTTC
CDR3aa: CASSWFPYEQYF

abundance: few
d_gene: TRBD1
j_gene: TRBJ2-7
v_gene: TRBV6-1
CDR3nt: TGTGCCAGCAGAGCCGCCGGGACAGCCTCCTACGAGCAGTACTTC
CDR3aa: CASRAAGTASYEQYF

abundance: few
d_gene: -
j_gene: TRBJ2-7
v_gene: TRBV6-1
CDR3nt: TGTGCCAGCCGCTTAAAAATCCGGCCCTACGAGCAGTACTTC
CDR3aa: CASRLKIRPYEQYF

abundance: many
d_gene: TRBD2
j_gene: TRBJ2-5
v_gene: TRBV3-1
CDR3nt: TGTGCCAGCAGCCGGTTGGCGGGGGTATTAGAGACCCAGTACTTC
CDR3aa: CASSRLAGVLETQYF

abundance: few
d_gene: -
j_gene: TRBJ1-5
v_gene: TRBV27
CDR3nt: TGTGCCAGCAGTTTTTCCGGGCCAGGTAATCAGCCCCAGCATTTT
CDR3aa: CASSFSGPGNQPQHF

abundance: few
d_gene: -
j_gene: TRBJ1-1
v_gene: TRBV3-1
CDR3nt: TGTGCCAGCTCTCCACACGGCGGGGGAAACACTGAAGCTTTCTTT
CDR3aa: CASSPHGGGNTEAFF

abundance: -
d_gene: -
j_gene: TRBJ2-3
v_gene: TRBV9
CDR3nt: TGTGCCAGCAGCGTACATGGGGGCGGCTGGACAGATACGCAGTATTTT
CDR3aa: CASSVHGGGWTDTQYF

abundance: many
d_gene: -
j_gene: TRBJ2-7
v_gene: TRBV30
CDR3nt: TGTGCCTGGAGTAGGCAGGCCCAAGGGATCGAGCAGTACTTC
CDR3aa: CAWSRQAQGIEQYF

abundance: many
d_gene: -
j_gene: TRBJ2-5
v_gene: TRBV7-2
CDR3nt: TGTGCCAGCAGCCAGAGGAGGGAAGAGACCCAGTACTTC
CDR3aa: CASSQRREETQYF

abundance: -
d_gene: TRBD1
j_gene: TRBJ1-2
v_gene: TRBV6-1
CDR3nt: TGTGCCAGCAGAAAAGGGACAGGCCTTGGCTACACCTTC
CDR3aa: CASRKGTGLGYTF

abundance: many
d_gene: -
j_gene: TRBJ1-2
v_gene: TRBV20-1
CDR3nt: TGCAGCGCTACAGGGCGCACTAACTATGGCTACACCTTC
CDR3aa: CSATGRTNYGYTF

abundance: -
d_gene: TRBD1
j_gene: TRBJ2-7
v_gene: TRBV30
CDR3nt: TGTGCCTGGAGTAGGGACAGGGACAGCGAGCAGTACTTC
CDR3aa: CAWSRDRDSEQYF

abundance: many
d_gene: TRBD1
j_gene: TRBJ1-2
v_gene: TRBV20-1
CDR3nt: TGCAGTGCTAGAGAGACAGGGGGGAGCTATGGCTACACCTTC
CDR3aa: CSARETGGSYGYTF

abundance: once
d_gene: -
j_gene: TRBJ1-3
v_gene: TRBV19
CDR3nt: TGTGCCAGTACCTCGCCCGGCTCTGGAAACACCATATATTTT
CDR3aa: CASTSPGSGNTIYF

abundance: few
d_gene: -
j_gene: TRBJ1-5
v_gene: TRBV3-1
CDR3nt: TGTGCCAGCAGCTTCGGACATCTAAATCAGCCCCAGCATTTT
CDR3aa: CASSFGHLNQPQHF

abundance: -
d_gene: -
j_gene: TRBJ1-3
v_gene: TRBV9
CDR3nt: TGTGCCAGCAGCGTAGAGGTCAGAAGCTCTGGAAACACCATATATTTT
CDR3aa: CASSVEVRSSGNTIYF

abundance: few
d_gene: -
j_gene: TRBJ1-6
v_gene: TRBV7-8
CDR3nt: TGTGCCAGCAGCTTAGCTTTTATTCTTAAAGCTCCCTTAGGACCCCTCCACTTT
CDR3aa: CASSLAFILKAPLGPLHF

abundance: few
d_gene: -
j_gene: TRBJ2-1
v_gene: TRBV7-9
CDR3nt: TGTGCCAGCAGCTTTAGGGACCGCAATGAGCAGTTCTTC
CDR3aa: CASSFRDRNEQFF

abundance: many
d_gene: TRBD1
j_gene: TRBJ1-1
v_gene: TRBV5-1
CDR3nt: TGCGCCAGCAGCTTGAGCGGGACAGGGAACACTGAAGCTTTCTTT
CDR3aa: CASSLSGTGNTEAFF

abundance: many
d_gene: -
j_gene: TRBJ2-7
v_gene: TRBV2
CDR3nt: TGTGCCAGCAGGGGCGCATACTTGGACGAGCAGTACTTC
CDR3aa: CASRGAYLDEQYF

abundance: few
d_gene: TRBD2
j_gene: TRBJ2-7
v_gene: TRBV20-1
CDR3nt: TGCAGTGCTAGCGACCCTAGCGGGATACGGTACGAGCAGTACTTC
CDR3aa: CSASDPSGIRYEQYF

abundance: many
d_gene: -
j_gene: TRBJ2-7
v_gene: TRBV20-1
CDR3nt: TGCAGTGCCCTCCCGTCCCTTTTGATTTACGAGCAGTACTTC
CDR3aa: CSALPSLLIYEQYF

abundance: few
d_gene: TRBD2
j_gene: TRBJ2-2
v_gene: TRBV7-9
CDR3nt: TGTGCCAGCAGCTTATCAGGAGCTAGCGGGAGGGCCACCGGGGAGCTGTTTTTT
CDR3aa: CASSLSGASGRATGELFF

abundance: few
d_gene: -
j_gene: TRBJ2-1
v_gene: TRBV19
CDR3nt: TGTGCCAGTAGTATTGGCGGAAGTAACAATGAGCAGTTCTTC
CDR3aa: CASSIGGSNNEQFF

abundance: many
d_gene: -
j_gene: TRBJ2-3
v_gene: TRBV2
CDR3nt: TGTGCCAGCAGGGGATGGGGGACAGATACGCAGTATTTT
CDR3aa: CASRGWGTDTQYF

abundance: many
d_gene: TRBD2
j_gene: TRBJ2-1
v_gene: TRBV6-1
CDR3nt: TGTGCCAGCTTCAGTAGCTTAGCGGGAGGCCAAAACAATGAGCAGTTCTTC
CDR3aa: CASFSSLAGGQNNEQFF

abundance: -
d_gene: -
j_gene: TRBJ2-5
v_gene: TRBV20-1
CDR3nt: TGCAGTGCCCAGTACCAAGAGACCCAGTACTTC
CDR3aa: CSAQYQETQYF

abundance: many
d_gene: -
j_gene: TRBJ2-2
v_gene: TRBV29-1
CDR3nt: TGCAGCGTTGGAGAGGGCGGGGAGCTGTTTTTT
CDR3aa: CSVGEGGELFF

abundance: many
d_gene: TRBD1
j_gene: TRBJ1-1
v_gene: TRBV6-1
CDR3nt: TGTGCCAGCACCGGGACAGGGTTGACTTTCTTT
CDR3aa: CASTGTGLTFF

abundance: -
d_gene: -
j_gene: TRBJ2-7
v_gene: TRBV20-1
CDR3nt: TGCAGTGCTAGTCCGGCAGGATACTACGAGCAGTACTTC
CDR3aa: CSASPAGYYEQYF

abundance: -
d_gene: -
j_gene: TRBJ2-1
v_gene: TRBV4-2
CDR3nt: TGTGCCAGCAGCCAAGCCAGGTACAATGAGCAGTTCTTC
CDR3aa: CASSQARYNEQFF

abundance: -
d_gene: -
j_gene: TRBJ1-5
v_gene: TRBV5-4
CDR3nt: TGTGCCAGCAGCTCGGGCGCAGGGATGGGCCAGCCCCAGCATTTT
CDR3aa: CASSSGAGMGQPQHF

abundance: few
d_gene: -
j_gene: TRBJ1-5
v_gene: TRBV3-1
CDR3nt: TGTGCCAGCAGCCAAGGGGGAAAAAGTCAGCCCCAGCATTTT
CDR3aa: CASSQGGKSQPQHF

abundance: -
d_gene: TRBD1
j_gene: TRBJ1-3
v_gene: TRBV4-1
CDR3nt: TGCGCCAGCAGCCAAGAAAGGACAGGGGGGAACACCATATATTTT
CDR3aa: CASSQERTGGNTIYF

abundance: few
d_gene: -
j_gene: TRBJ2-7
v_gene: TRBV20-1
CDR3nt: TGCAGTGCATCATGGCGGAGGGGCTACGAGCAGTACTTC
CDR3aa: CSASWRRGYEQYF

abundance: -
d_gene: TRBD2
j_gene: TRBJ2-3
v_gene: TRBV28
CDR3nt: TGTGCCAGCAGAAGGACTAGCGGCACAGATACGCAGTATTTT
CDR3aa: CASRRTSGTDTQYF

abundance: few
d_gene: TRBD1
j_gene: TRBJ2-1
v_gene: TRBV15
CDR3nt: TGTGCCACCAGCCGGGACAGGGGTTTCGCCAATGAGCAGTTCTTC
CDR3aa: CATSRDRGFANEQFF

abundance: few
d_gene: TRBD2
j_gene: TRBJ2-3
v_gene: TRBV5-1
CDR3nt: TGCGCCAGCAGCCAGCGGGGTAGGGGTGGAACAGATACGCAGTATTTT
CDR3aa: CASSQRGRGGTDTQYF

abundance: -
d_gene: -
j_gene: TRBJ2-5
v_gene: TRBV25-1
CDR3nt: TGTGCCAGCAGTGAATTGGGTAGGAGCGACCAAGAGACCCAGTACTTC
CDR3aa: CASSELGRSDQETQYF

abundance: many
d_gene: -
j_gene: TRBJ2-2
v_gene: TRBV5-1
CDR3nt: TGCGCCAGCAGCTTTGGCGGACGAGGGACCGGGGAGCTGTTTTTT
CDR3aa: CASSFGGRGTGELFF

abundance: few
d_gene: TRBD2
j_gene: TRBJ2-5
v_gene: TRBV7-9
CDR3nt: TGTGCCAGCAGCCCCGAGCGGGAGCGCGAGACCCAGTACTTC
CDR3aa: CASSPERERETQYF

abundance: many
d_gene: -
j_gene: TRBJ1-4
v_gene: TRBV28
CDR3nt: TGTGCCAGCAGTTCCACCTCAACTAATGAAAAACTGTTTTTT
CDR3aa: CASSSTSTNEKLFF

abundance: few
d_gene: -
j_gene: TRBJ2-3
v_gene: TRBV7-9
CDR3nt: TGTGCCAGCAGCCGAGGGGGACACAGACAAGATACGCAGTATTTT
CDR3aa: CASSRGGHRQDTQYF

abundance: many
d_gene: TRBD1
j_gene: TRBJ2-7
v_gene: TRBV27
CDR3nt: TGTGCCAGCACCCTACGGGGGACAGGGCGATACGAGCAGTACTTC
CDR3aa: CASTLRGTGRYEQYF

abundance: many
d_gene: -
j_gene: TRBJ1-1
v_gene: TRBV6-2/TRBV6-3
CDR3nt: TGTGCCAGCAGCCCCGCTGGCATGAACACTGAAGCTTTCTTT
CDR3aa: CASSPAGMNTEAFF

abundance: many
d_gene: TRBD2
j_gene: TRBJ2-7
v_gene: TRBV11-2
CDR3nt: TGTGCCAGCAGCTCTCCCCGGGAGGGCCGGTACGAGCAGTACTTC
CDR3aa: CASSSPREGRYEQYF

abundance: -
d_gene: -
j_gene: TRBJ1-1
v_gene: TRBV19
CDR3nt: TGTGCCAGTAGTATTTCTGTCCACATGAACACTGAAGCTTTCTTT
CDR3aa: CASSISVHMNTEAFF

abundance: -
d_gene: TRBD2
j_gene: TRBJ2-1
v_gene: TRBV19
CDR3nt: TGTGCCAGTACGAAGCGGGAGGGCCTTCCCAATGAGCAGTTCTTC
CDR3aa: CASTKREGLPNEQFF